This TCR beta chain emerged from a study of blood T cell repertoires in COVID-19. This clone was detected only once. The CDR3 extends over 14 amino acids. V shed 0 bases and J shed 0 bases, with 5 bases lying between them. Germline V gene lookup returns CDR1 SGDLS and CDR2 YYNGEE. Repertoires were generated with immunoSEQ multiplex PCR, while TCRdb's copy carries only in-frame clones and drops some. Of hundreds of thousands of clones in the sample, roughly 87% are singletons; the top ten hold less than 15%. The sequencing input was peripheral blood. The clonotype comes from a human donor in a cohort sampled during active COVID-19. This sequence joins TRBV9 and TRBJ2-3, with D hard to call. For the CDR3, the DNA is TGTGCCAGCAGCGTAGGTAGTAGCACAGATACGCAGTATTTT. This gives the protein CASSVGSSTDTQYF.